This T cell receptor (beta chain) was recorded in a study of blood T cell repertoires in COVID-19. Profiling relied on immunoSEQ multiplex PCR, and the TCRdb table lists in-frame clones only, not all of them. Among 200,000 to 250,000 clones, about four fifths were seen once, and the ten largest hold approximately 7.3%. This CDR3 region has 16 residues. V gave up 4 bases and J gave up 3 bases; unmatched junction bases: 5. Per the germline V gene, CDR1 is MDHEN and CDR2 is SYDVKM. This clone was recorded a few times. This study enrolled people aged about 18 to 90 from approximately 24 US geographic areas.

The chain couples TRBV28 to TRBJ1-5, with 11 bases that match TRBD1. The sample comprised PBMCs or T cells enriched from blood (not recorded which). This TCR was recovered from a woman aged 40 to 49 who had recovered from COVID-19. The CDR3 region is CASSSPDRGLNQPQHF. The CDR3 DNA sequence: TGTGCCAGCAGTTCGCCGGACAGGGGGCTCAATCAGCCCCAGCATTTT.